A selection of T cell receptor beta chains follows, all from one sample in a study of blood T cell repertoires in COVID-19. Only in-frame clones appear in the TCRdb table, and some are missing; sequencing was by immunoSEQ multiplex PCR. The sample carries some 170,000 clones, 70% to 80% recorded once. The sequenced sample was PBMCs or T cells enriched from blood (not recorded which). All receptors come from a woman in her fifties or sixties who had recovered from COVID-19. CDR3s include the opening cysteine and the closing phenylalanine or tryptophan. A D gene is named only where the DNA matches it firmly. Part of the rows lack a size; the others show once, few, many or a class for expanded clones.

D: TRBD2; J: TRBJ2-1; V: TRBV30; length: 15; size: NA; CDR3: CAWREGLAGRNEQFF; DNA: TGTGCCTGGAGGGAGGGACTAGCGGGAAGAAATGAGCAGTTCTTC
D: NA; J: TRBJ1-6; V: TRBV3-1/TRBV3-2; length: 15; size: NA; CDR3: CASSQDGGAVSPLHF; DNA: TGTGCCAGCAGCCAAGATGGGGGGGCGGTTTCACCCCTCCACTTT
D: TRBD1; J: TRBJ2-7; V: TRBV10-3; length: 15; size: NA; CDR3: CAIAKGQGGSYEQYF; DNA: TGTGCCATCGCCAAGGGACAGGGGGGTTCCTACGAGCAGTACTTC
D: NA; J: TRBJ1-1; V: TRBV9; length: 13; size: NA; CDR3: CASSVNLNTEAFF; DNA: TGTGCCAGCAGCGTCAACCTAAACACTGAAGCTTTCTTT
D: NA; J: TRBJ1-1; V: TRBV5-1; length: 14; size: NA; CDR3: CANSVDSRNTEAFF; DNA: TGCGCCAACAGCGTGGACAGTCGTAACACTGAAGCTTTCTTT
D: NA; J: TRBJ1-2; V: TRBV6-5; length: 13; size: NA; CDR3: CASRSPGSYGYTF; DNA: TGTGCCAGCAGGTCTCCAGGATCCTATGGCTACACCTTC
D: TRBD1; J: TRBJ1-4; V: TRBV6-5; length: 12; size: NA; CDR3: CASRGTDRELFF; DNA: TGTGCCAGCAGGGGGACAGACCGGGAACTGTTTTTT
D: NA; J: TRBJ2-1; V: TRBV9; length: 14; size: NA; CDR3: CASSVARDYNEQFF; DNA: TGTGCCAGCAGCGTGGCCCGGGACTACAATGAGCAGTTCTTC
D: TRBD1; J: TRBJ2-7; V: TRBV27; length: 14; size: NA; CDR3: CASSRQGFPYEQYF; DNA: TGTGCCAGCAGTCGACAGGGTTTCCCCTACGAGCAGTACTTC
D: TRBD2; J: TRBJ2-7; V: TRBV5-6; length: 16; size: few; CDR3: CASSSGLAGRSYEQYF; DNA: TGTGCCAGCAGCTCAGGACTAGCGGGACGATCCTACGAGCAGTACTTC
D: NA; J: TRBJ1-5; V: TRBV7-8; length: 17; size: many; CDR3: CASSPGREGYSNQPQHF; DNA: TGTGCCAGCAGCCCGGGCAGGGAGGGATATAGCAATCAGCCCCAGCATTTT
D: TRBD1; J: TRBJ1-2; V: TRBV6-5; length: 13; size: few; CDR3: CASSSGTVTGYTF; DNA: TGTGCCAGCAGTTCCGGGACAGTCACTGGCTACACCTTC
D: NA; J: TRBJ1-6; V: TRBV6-5; length: 16; size: once; CDR3: CASSYSGGADNSPLHF; DNA: TGTGCCAGCAGTTACTCGGGTGGGGCAGATAATTCACCCCTCCACTTT
D: TRBD2; J: TRBJ2-7; V: TRBV6-5; length: 16; size: NA; CDR3: CASSLGLAGGGYEQYF; DNA: TGTGCCAGCAGTTTAGGACTAGCGGGAGGGGGCTACGAGCAGTACTTC
D: TRBD2; J: TRBJ2-2; V: TRBV5-5; length: 16; size: once; CDR3: CASSESSGRAVGELFF; DNA: TGTGCCAGCAGCGAATCTAGCGGGAGGGCGGTCGGGGAGCTGTTTTTT
D: NA; J: TRBJ2-7; V: TRBV19; length: 13; size: NA; CDR3: CASSQDRGYVQYF; DNA: TGTGCCAGTAGTCAGGACAGAGGATACGTGCAGTACTTC
D: NA; J: TRBJ2-3; V: TRBV11-1; length: 14; size: NA; CDR3: CASSLVVGTDTQYF; DNA: TGTGCCAGCAGCTTAGTAGTGGGCACAGATACGCAGTATTTT
D: NA; J: TRBJ1-2; V: TRBV7-9; length: 15; size: NA; CDR3: CASSSGSGTSEGYTF; DNA: TGTGCCAGCAGCTCCGGCTCCGGGACATCGGAAGGCTACACCTTC
D: NA; J: TRBJ1-4; V: TRBV28; length: 17; size: once; CDR3: CASRLSPARATNEKLFF; DNA: TGTGCCAGCAGGTTATCCCCAGCCCGGGCAACTAATGAAAAACTGTTTTTT
D: TRBD2; J: TRBJ2-1; V: TRBV18; length: 15; size: NA; CDR3: CASSPPVTSGRVAFF; DNA: TGTGCCAGCTCACCACCGGTGACTAGCGGGAGGGTAGCGTTCTTC
D: TRBD2; J: TRBJ2-3; V: TRBV14; length: 18; size: NA; CDR3: CASSKTPGTSGPTDTQYF; DNA: TGTGCCAGCAGCAAAACCCCAGGGACTAGCGGTCCCACAGATACGCAGTATTTT
D: TRBD2; J: TRBJ2-7; V: TRBV14; length: 13; size: NA; CDR3: CASNPRAGGEQYF; DNA: TGTGCCAGCAACCCTAGAGCGGGAGGCGAGCAGTACTTC
D: NA; J: TRBJ1-6; V: TRBV18; length: 17; size: NA; CDR3: CASSPGFSGYGNSPLHF; DNA: TGTGCCAGCTCACCAGGCTTCTCAGGTTATGGAAATTCACCCCTCCACTTT
D: TRBD2; J: TRBJ2-5; V: TRBV5-5; length: 15; size: NA; CDR3: CASSPPGSGSGTQYF; DNA: TGTGCCAGCAGCCCCCCAGGTAGCGGGAGTGGGACCCAGTACTTC
D: TRBD1; J: TRBJ1-1; V: TRBV7-9; length: 14; size: NA; CDR3: CASSRTGKNTEAFF; DNA: TGTGCCAGCAGCCGGACAGGGAAAAACACTGAAGCTTTCTTT
D: TRBD1; J: TRBJ2-1; V: TRBV9; length: 17; size: NA; CDR3: CASSKRQGQLGYNEQFF; DNA: TGTGCCAGCAGCAAGCGACAGGGTCAGTTGGGATACAATGAGCAGTTCTTC
D: TRBD1; J: TRBJ1-5; V: TRBV6-4; length: 15; size: NA; CDR3: CASSEMEQGDQPQHF; DNA: TGTGCCAGCAGTGAAATGGAACAGGGGGATCAGCCCCAGCATTTT
D: NA; J: TRBJ2-7; V: TRBV5-6; length: 13; size: NA; CDR3: CASSLSTVYEQYF; DNA: TGTGCCAGCAGCCTTTCGACAGTCTACGAGCAGTACTTC
D: NA; J: TRBJ2-7; V: TRBV5-1; length: 16; size: once; CDR3: CASSGGTAGARGEQYF; DNA: TGCGCCAGCAGCGGAGGGACAGCCGGGGCGAGGGGGGAGCAGTACTTC
D: NA; J: TRBJ2-7; V: TRBV9; length: 15; size: NA; CDR3: CASSVVPGTPYEQYF; DNA: TGTGCCAGCAGCGTAGTTCCGGGGACACCCTACGAGCAGTACTTC
D: TRBD1; J: TRBJ2-2; V: TRBV24-1; length: 14; size: NA; CDR3: CATQGASGTGELFF; DNA: TGTGCCACCCAGGGGGCATCGGGCACCGGGGAGCTGTTTTTT
D: NA; J: TRBJ1-3; V: TRBV7-6; length: 17; size: NA; CDR3: CASSRDLDLASGNTIYF; DNA: TGTGCCAGCAGCCGCGATTTAGACTTGGCCTCTGGAAACACCATATATTTT
D: NA; J: TRBJ2-7; V: TRBV5-4; length: 14; size: many; CDR3: CASSLGVAAGEQYF; DNA: TGTGCCAGCAGCTTGGGGGTAGCGGCCGGGGAGCAGTACTTC
D: TRBD1; J: TRBJ1-1; V: TRBV6-5; length: 13; size: NA; CDR3: CASTRTGAAEAFF; DNA: TGTGCCAGCACTCGGACAGGGGCGGCTGAAGCTTTCTTT
D: NA; J: TRBJ2-2; V: TRBV19; length: 14; size: few; CDR3: CAAGGTENTGELFF; DNA: TGTGCCGCAGGGGGGACAGAAAACACCGGGGAGCTGTTTTTT
D: NA; J: TRBJ2-1; V: TRBV7-9; length: 19; size: NA; CDR3: CASSPLGDPNSRSYNEQFF; DNA: TGTGCCAGCAGCCCCCTAGGAGACCCTAATTCACGTTCCTACAATGAGCAGTTCTTC
D: NA; J: TRBJ2-2; V: TRBV2; length: 14; size: NA; CDR3: CASSRTINTGELFF; DNA: TGTGCCAGCAGCAGGACTATAAACACCGGGGAGCTGTTTTTT
D: TRBD1; J: TRBJ1-1; V: TRBV28; length: 15; size: NA; CDR3: CASRGTGGQGTEAFF; DNA: TGTGCCAGCCGGGGGACAGGGGGTCAGGGCACTGAAGCTTTCTTT
D: TRBD2; J: TRBJ2-5; V: TRBV6-1; length: 17; size: NA; CDR3: CASSGTSGRGLGETQYF; DNA: TGTGCCAGCAGTGGGACTAGCGGGAGAGGTTTGGGAGAGACCCAGTACTTC
D: TRBD1; J: TRBJ1-4; V: TRBV4-3; length: 15; size: NA; CDR3: CASSPPGGLREKLFF; DNA: TGCGCCAGCAGCCCGCCAGGGGGGTTAAGAGAAAAACTGTTTTTT
D: NA; J: TRBJ2-5; V: TRBV5-5; length: 14; size: NA; CDR3: CASSLGSVRETQYF; DNA: TGTGCCAGCAGCTTGGGGTCAGTGAGGGAGACCCAGTACTTC
D: NA; J: TRBJ1-2; V: TRBV7-2; length: 13; size: NA; CDR3: CASSSQGFRGYTF; DNA: TGTGCCAGCAGCTCCCAGGGGTTCCGTGGCTACACCTTC
D: NA; J: TRBJ2-3; V: TRBV24-1; length: 16; size: NA; CDR3: CATSDPGQSLGVTQYF; DNA: TGTGCCACCAGTGATCCTGGACAGAGCCTAGGAGTTACGCAGTATTTT
D: TRBD1; J: TRBJ1-5; V: TRBV7-6; length: 16; size: NA; CDR3: CASSPRTGNSNQPQHF; DNA: TGTGCCAGCAGCCCACGGACAGGGAATAGCAATCAGCCCCAGCATTTT
D: NA; J: TRBJ1-2; V: TRBV28; length: 14; size: few; CDR3: CASSLPLISGGYTF; DNA: TGTGCCAGCAGTCTCCCCCTCATATCGGGTGGCTACACCTTC
D: TRBD2; J: TRBJ2-1; V: TRBV5-8; length: 17; size: few; CDR3: CASSSNLLAGVYNEQFF; DNA: TGTGCCAGCAGCTCGAATCTACTAGCGGGAGTCTACAATGAGCAGTTCTTC
D: NA; J: TRBJ2-1; V: TRBV28; length: 13; size: NA; CDR3: CASSLPGVDEQFF; DNA: TGTGCCAGCAGTTTACCGGGAGTCGATGAGCAGTTCTTC
D: TRBD2; J: TRBJ2-2; V: TRBV7-9; length: 16; size: NA; CDR3: CASSLVLAGDPGELFF; DNA: TGTGCCAGCAGCTTAGTCCTAGCGGGAGATCCCGGGGAGCTGTTTTTT
D: NA; J: TRBJ1-2; V: TRBV5-4; length: 15; size: NA; CDR3: CASSLAGRTTHGYTF; DNA: TGTGCCAGCAGCTTGGCCGGGAGAACGACTCATGGCTACACCTTC
D: TRBD1; J: TRBJ1-4; V: TRBV2; length: 14; size: once; CDR3: CASSRDSVNEKLFF; DNA: TGTGCCAGCAGTCGGGACAGTGTAAATGAAAAACTGTTTTTT
D: TRBD2; J: TRBJ2-5; V: TRBV5-1; length: 18; size: NA; CDR3: CASSEGLAGGPGKETQYF; DNA: TGCGCCAGCAGCGAGGGACTAGCGGGAGGGCCGGGGAAGGAGACCCAGTACTTC